This TCR beta chain is drawn from a study of metastatic and nonmetastatic thyroid tumors. Turning to the study itself: It was across blood and tumor or nodule tissue from malignant and benign thyroid patients that repertoires were compared.

With MiXCR, TCRdb reprocessed the PCR reads. Of 20,000 or so clones in the sample, around two fifths are singletons; the top ten hold roughly a quarter. CDR3 length: 15 residues. Germline values: CDR1 MNHNS, CDR2 SASEGT. V was shortened by 6 bases and J by 4 bases, with 19 bases between the two germline ends. Every patient underwent thyroid surgery untreated. This TCR was sampled from a female donor with papillary thyroid cancer or a benign thyroid nodule (not recorded which). Some clones in this sample may be carry-over from other donors' samples. The chain has TRBV6-1 and TRBJ2-7; possible D gene TRBD1, 6 bases. The sample taken for sequencing was tumor tissue. CDR3 region: CASRPRLGAGYEQYF. CDR3 DNA sequence: TGTGCCAGCAGACCGAGACTGGGGGCAGGGTACGAGCAGTACTTC.